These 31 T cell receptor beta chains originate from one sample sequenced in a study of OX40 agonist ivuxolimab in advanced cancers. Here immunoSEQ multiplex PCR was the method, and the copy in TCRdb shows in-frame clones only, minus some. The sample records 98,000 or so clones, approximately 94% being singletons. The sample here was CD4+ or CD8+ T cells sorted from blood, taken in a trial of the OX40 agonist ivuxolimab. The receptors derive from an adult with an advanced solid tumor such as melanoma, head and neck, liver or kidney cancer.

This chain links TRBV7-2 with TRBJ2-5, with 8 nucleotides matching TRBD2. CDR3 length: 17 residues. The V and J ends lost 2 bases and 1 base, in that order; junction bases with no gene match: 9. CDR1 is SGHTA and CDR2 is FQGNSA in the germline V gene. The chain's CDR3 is CASSLNGGAWGQETQYF. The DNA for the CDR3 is TGTGCCAGCAGCTTAAACGGGGGGGCGTGGGGCCAAGAGACCCAGTACTTC.

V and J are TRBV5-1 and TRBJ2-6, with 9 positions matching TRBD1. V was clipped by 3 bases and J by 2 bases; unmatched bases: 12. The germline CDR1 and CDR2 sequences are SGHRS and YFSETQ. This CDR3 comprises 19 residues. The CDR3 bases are TGCGCCAGCAGCTCGATTCCGGGACAGGGTTATGCTGGGGCCAACGTCCTGACTTTC. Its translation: CASSSIPGQGYAGANVLTF.

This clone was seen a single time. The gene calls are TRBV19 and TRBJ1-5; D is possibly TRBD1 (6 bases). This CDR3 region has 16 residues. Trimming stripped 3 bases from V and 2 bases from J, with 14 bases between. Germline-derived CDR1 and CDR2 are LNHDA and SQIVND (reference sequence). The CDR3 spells CASSISGQRGNQPQHF. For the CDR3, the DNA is TGTGCCAGTAGTATTTCAGGACAGAGGGGCAATCAGCCCCAGCATTTT.

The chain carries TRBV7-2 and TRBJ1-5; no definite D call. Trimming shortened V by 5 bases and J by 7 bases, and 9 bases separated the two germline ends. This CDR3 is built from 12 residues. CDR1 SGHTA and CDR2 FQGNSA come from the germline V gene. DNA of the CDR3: TGTGCCAGCAGCGCACGGCTACAGCCCCAGCATTTT. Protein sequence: CASSARLQPQHF.

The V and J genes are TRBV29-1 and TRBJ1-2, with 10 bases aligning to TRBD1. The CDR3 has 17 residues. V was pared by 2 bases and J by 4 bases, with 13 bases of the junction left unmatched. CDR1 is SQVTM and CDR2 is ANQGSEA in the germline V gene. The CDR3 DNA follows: TGCAGCGTTGAACCCTCGGGACAGGGGCTCCACCCCTATGGCTACACCTTC. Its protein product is CSVEPSGQGLHPYGYTF. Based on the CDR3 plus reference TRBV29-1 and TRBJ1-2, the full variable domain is SAVISQKPSRDICQRGTSLTIQCQVDSQVTMMFWYRQQPGQSLTLIATANQGSEATYESGFVIDKFPISRPNLTFSTLTVSNMSPEDSSIYLCSVEPSGQGLHPYGYTFGSGTRLTVV.

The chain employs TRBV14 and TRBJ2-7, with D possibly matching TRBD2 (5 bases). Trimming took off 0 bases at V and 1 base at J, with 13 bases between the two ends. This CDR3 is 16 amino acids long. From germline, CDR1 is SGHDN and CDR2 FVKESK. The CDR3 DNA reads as TGTGCCAGCAGCCAAGATCGGGGATTTAGGTCCTACGAGCAGTACTTC. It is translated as CASSQDRGFRSYEQYF.

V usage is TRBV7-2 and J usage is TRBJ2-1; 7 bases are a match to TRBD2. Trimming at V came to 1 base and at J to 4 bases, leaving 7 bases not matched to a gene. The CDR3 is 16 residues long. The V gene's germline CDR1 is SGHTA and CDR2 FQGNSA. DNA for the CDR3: TGTGCCAGCAGCTTAGGCCCAGCGGGATTATACAATGAGCAGTTCTTC. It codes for CASSLGPAGLYNEQFF.

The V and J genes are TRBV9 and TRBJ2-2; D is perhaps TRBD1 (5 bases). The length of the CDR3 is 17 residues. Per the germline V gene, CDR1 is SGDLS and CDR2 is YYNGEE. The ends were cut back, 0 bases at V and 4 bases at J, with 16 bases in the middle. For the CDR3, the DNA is TGTGCCAGCAGCGTAGCTGCAGGGTTTGTCGGCACCGGGGAGCTGTTTTTT. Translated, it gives CASSVAAGFVGTGELFF.

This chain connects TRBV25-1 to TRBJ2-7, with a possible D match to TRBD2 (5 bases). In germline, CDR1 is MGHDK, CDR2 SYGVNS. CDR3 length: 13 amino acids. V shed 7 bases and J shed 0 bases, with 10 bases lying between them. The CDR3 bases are TGTGCCAGCAATGACGGACTCTCCTACGAGCAGTACTTC. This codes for CASNDGLSYEQYF.

CDR3: CASSPTAKGGNEQFF. The CDR3 DNA reads TGTGCCAGCAGCCCCACGGCCAAGGGAGGGAATGAGCAGTTCTTC. The V call is TRBV7-9, the J call TRBJ2-1; 7 nucleotides match TRBD2. V dropped 5 bases and J dropped 7; count of bases not matched to a gene: 11. The CDR3 has 15 amino acids. Germline CDR1 is SEHNR and CDR2 is FQNEAQ (reference sequence). The variable domain in full, with the rest retrieved from reference TRBV7-9 and TRBJ2-1, is DTGVSQNPRHKITKRGQNVTFRCDPISEHNRLYWYRQTLGQGPEFLTYFQNEAQLEKSRLLSDRFSAERPKGSFSTLEIQRTEQGDSAMYLCASSPTAKGGNEQFFGPGTRLTVL.

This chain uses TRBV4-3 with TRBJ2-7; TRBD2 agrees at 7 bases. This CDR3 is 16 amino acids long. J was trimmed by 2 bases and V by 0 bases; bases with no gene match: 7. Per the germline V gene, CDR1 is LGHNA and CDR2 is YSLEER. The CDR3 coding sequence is TGCGCCAGCAGCCAAGATTGGGACTATGCCACCTACGAGCAGTACTTC. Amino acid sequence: CASSQDWDYATYEQYF.

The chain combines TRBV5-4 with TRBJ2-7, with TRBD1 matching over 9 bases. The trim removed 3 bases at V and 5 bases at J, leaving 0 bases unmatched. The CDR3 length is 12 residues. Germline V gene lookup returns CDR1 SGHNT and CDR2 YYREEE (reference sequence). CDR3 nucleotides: TGTGCCAGCAGCTGGACAGGGGACGAGCAGTACTTC. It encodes CASSWTGDEQYF.

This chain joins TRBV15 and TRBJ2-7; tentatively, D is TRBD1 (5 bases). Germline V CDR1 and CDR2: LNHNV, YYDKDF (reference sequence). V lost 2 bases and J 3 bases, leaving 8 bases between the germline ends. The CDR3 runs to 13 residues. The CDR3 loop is CATSRLQGYEQYF. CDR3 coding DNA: TGTGCCACCAGCAGACTCCAGGGCTACGAGCAGTACTTC. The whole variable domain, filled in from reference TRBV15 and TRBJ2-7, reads DAMVIQNPRYQVTQFGKPVTLSCSQTLNHNVMYWYQQKSSQAPKLLFHYYDKDFNNEADTPDNFQSRRPNTSFCFLDIRSPGLGDTAMYLCATSRLQGYEQYFGPGTRLTVT.

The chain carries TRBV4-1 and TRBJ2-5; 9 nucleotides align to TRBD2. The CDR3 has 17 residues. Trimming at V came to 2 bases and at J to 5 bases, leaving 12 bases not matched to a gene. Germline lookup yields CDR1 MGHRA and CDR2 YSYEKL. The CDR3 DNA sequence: TGCGCCAGCAGCCAATTCGTCTTTAGCGGGAGTGGTGAGACCCAGTACTTC. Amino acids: CASSQFVFSGSGETQYF.

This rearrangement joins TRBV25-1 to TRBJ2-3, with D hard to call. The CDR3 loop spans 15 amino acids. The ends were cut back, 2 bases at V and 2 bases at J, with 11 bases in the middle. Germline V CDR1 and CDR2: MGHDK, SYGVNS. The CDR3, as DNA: TGTGCCAGCAGTGAAAATGGGGTGAACACAGATACGCAGTATTTT. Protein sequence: CASSENGVNTDTQYF.

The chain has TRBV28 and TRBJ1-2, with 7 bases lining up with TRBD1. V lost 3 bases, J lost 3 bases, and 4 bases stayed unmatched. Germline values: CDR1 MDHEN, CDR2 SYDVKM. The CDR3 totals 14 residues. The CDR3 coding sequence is TGTGCCAGCAGTTTGACAGGGAGTGACTATGGCTACACCTTC. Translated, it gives CASSLTGSDYGYTF.

The CDR3 loop is CASSFRDTDTQYF. The CDR3 DNA reads as TGTGCCAGCAGTTTCCGGGACACAGATACGCAGTATTTT. The chain has TRBV6-1 and TRBJ2-3; a possible D gene is TRBD2 (5 bases). Between the trimmed V and J ends, which lost 5 bases and 2 bases, there was a span of 8 bases. The CDR3 runs 13 residues. Germline V gene lookup returns CDR1 MNHNS and CDR2 SASEGT.

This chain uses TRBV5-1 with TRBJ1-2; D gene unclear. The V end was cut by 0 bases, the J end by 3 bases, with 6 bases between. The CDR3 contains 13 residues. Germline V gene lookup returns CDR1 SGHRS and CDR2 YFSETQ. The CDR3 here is CASSLAGYYGYTF. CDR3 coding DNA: TGCGCCAGCAGCTTGGCCGGGTACTATGGCTACACCTTC.

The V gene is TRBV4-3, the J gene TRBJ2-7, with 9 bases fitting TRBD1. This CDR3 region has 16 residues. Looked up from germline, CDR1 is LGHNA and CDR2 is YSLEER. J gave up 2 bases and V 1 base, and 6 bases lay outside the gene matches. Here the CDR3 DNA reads TGCGCCAGCAGCCAAGCGTTCCGGGACAGGGCCTACGAGCAGTACTTC. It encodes CASSQAFRDRAYEQYF.

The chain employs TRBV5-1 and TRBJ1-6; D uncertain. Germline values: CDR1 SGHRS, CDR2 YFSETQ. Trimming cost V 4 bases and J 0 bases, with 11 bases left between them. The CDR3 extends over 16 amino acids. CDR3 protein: CASSPRQDSYNSPLHF. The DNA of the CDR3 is TGCGCCAGCAGCCCCCGACAAGACTCCTATAATTCACCCCTCCACTTT.

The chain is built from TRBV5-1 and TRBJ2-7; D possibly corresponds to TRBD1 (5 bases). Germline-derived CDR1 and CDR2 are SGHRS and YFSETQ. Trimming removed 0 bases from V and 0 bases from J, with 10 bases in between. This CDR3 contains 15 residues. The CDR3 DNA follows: TGCGCCAGCAGCTTGGTGCCAGGGAACTCCTACGAGCAGTACTTC. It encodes CASSLVPGNSYEQYF.

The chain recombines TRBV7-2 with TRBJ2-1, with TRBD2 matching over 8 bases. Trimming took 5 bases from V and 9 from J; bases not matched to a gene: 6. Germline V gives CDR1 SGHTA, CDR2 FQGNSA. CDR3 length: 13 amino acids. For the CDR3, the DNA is TGTGCCAGCAGCCCAGCGAGCGGGAGTGAGCAGTTCTTC. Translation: CASSPASGSEQFF.

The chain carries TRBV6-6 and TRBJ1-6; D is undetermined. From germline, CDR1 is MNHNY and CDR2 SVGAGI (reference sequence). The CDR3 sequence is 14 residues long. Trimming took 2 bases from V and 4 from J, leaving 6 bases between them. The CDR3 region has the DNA TGTGCCAGCAGTTACGGGAGGTATAATTCACCCCTCCACTTT. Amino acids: CASSYGRYNSPLHF.

The CDR3 is CAISESQGQGRSNTEAFF. As DNA, the CDR3 is TGTGCCATCAGTGAGTCGCAAGGACAGGGGCGTTCGAACACTGAAGCTTTCTTT. The chain has TRBV10-3 and TRBJ1-1; TRBD1 matches 9 bases. V lost 0 bases and J lost 1; bases outside the gene matches: 9. The germline V gene encodes CDR1 ENHRY and CDR2 SYGVKD. There are 18 residues in the CDR3.

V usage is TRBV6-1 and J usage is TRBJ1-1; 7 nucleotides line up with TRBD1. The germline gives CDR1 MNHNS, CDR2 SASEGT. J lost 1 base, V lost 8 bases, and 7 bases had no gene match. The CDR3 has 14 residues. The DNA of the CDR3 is TGTGCCAGCTCCAGACAGGGTCCGAACACTGAAGCTTTCTTT. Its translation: CASSRQGPNTEAFF.

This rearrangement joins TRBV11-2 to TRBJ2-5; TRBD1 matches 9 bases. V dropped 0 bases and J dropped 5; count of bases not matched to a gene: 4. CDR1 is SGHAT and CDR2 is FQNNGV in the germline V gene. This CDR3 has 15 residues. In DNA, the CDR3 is TGTGCCAGCAGCTTAGAGGGGACAGGGAGTGAGACCCAGTACTTC. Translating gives CASSLEGTGSETQYF.

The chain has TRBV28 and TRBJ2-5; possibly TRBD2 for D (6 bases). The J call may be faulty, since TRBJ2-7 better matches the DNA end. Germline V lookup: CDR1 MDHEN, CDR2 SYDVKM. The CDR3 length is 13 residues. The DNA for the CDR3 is TGTGCCAGCGGGAGCGGGTCCTACTACGAGCAGTACTTC. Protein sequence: CASGSGSYYEQYF.

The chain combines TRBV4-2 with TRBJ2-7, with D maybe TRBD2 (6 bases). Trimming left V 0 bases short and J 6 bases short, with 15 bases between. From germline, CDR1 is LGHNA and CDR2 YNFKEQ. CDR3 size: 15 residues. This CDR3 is CASSQDLRDPSEQYF. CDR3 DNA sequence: TGTGCCAGCAGCCAAGATCTGCGGGACCCTTCCGAGCAGTACTTC.

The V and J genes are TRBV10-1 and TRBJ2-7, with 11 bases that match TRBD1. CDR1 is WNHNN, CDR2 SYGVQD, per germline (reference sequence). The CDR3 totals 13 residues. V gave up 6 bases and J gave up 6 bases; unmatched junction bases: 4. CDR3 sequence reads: CASRPGQGGEQYF. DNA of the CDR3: TGCGCCAGCAGGCCGGGACAGGGGGGCGAGCAGTACTTC.

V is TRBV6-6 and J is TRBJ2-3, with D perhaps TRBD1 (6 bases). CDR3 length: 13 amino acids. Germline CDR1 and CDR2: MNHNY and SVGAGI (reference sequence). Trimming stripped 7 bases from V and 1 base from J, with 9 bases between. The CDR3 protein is CASKKGGTDTQYF. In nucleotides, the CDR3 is TGTGCCAGCAAAAAGGGGGGCACAGATACGCAGTATTTT.

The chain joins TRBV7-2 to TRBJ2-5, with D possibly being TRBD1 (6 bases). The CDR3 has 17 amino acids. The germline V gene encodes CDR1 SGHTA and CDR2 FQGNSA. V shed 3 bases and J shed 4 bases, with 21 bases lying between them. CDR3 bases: TGTGCCAGCAGCTTCCTTCCCAGGGGCGCGGGTGGAGAGACCCAGTACTTC. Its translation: CASSFLPRGAGGETQYF.